This TCR beta chain stems from a study of blood T cell repertoires in COVID-19. Study details: Spain, Italy and the United States supplied samples that represented acute and convalescent COVID-19. T cells, B-cell-depleted T cells, or PBMCs provided the cDNA or gDNA that served as material.

The CDR3 spans 15 residues. Looked up from germline, CDR1 is LNHDA and CDR2 is SQIVND (reference sequence). V gave up 7 bases and J gave up 11 bases; unmatched junction bases: 15. This clone is a singleton in its sample. Original processing notes: Estimation of nucleated cell counts relied on the amplification of reference gene primers. Some clones are missing from TCRdb's copy, which holds only in-frame ones; the method was immunoSEQ multiplex PCR. V and J calls and clone size come straight from that table; D and trimming were deduced from the DNA. The sample contains 100,000 to 130,000 clones, about 90% of which appear only once.

The source material was peripheral blood. This clonotype was obtained from a man aged 40-49 years with active or convalescent COVID-19. This chain connects TRBV19 to TRBJ1-4; 8 bases are shared with TRBD1. CDR3 residues: CASNPLRQGAGKLFF. Written as DNA, the CDR3 is TGTGCCAGTAACCCCCTTCGGCAGGGGGCCGGGAAACTGTTTTTT.